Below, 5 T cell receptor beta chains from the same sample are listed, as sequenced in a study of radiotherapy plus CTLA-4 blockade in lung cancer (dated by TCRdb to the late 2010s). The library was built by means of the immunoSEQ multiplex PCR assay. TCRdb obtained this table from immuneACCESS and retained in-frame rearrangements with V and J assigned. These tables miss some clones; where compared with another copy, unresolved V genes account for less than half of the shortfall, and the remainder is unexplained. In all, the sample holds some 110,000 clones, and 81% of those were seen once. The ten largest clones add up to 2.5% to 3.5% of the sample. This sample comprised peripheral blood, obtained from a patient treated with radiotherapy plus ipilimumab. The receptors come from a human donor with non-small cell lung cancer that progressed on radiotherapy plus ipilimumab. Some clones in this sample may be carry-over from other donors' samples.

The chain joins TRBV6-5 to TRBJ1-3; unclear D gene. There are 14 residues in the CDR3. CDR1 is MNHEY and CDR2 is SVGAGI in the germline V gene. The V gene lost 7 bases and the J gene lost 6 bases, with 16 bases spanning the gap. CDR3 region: CASTKPGMENTIYF. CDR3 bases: TGTGCCAGCACGAAACCGGGGATGGAAAACACCATATATTTT.

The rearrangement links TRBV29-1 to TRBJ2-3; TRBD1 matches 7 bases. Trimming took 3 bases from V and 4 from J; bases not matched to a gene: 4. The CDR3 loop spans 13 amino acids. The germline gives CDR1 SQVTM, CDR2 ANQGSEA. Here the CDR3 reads CSVEIQGPDTQYF. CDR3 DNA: TGCAGCGTTGAGATACAGGGGCCAGATACGCAGTATTTT.

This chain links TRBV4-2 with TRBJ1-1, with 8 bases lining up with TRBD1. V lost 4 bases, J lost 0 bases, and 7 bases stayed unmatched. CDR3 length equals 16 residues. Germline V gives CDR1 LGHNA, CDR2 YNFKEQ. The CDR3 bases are TGTGCCAGCAGCCGAAGACAGGGGCTAATGAACACTGAAGCTTTCTTT. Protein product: CASSRRQGLMNTEAFF.

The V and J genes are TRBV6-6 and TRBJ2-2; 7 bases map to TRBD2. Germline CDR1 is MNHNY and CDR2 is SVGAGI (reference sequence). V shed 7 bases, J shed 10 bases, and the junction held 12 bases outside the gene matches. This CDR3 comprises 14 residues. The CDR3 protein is CASTLGEGITELFF. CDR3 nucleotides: TGTGCCAGCACTCTCGGGGAGGGGATTACGGAGCTGTTTTTT.

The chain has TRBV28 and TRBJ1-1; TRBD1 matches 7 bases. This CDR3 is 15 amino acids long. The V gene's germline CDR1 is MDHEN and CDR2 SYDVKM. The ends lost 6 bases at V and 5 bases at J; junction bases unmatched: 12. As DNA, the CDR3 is TGTGCCAGCAGACTGGACAGGATCCGGAGGACTGAAGCTTTCTTT. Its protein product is CASRLDRIRRTEAFF.